This T cell receptor beta chain was sequenced for a study of cytomegalovirus exposure and HLA in healthy donors. Study-wide context: Some 80 million unique TCR sequences came from HLA-typed donors in an early release.

In the case of this clone: Its antigen is undetermined.

The donors were healthy bone marrow donors. Germline CDR1 is SGHDT and CDR2 is YYEEEE. This CDR3 has 14 residues. Germline trimming cut 3 bases from V and 9 bases from J; bases unmatched to any gene: 9. Researchers ran the PCR with 60 Vbeta and 13 Jbeta primers. Clones were read by immunoSEQ multiplex PCR, and TCRdb kept only the in-frame ones, dropping some. The sample contains 110,000 to 150,000 clones, around 79% of which appear only once. Study observations and caveats: Cytomegalovirus-associated status was assigned to 150 to 200 TCR beta chains. Judged likely to be a sequencing artifact was a cluster of highly shared sequence variants.

The clonotype was recovered from a female donor in good health and CMV-seronegative. This sequence joins TRBV5-6 and TRBJ2-1, with TRBD1 matching over 7 bases. The sample taken for sequencing was PBMCs. The CDR3 nucleotides are TGTGCCAGCAGCTCTGCAGGGGGTGTCGGTGAGCAGTTCTTC. Its translation is CASSSAGGVGEQFF.